The 15 T cell receptor beta chains below were found in one sample sequenced in a study of T cell repertoires in cytomegalovirus infection. For these receptors, no antigen is known. TCRdb reprocessed the reads via MiXCR and lists one record per CDR3 protein. Here the sample spans about 130,000 distinct CDR3 sequences, 32% being singletons. Sequenced here: CD8+ T cells from cultured PBMCs, sampled from culture after CMV antigen stimulation. The receptors were sampled from a human donor in good health (CMV status not recorded). Some clones in this sample may be carry-over from other donors' samples.

In its sample, this clonotype was seen a few times. J is TRBJ1-1 and V is TRBV7-4; D is ambiguous. The ends were cut back, 1 base at V and 3 bases at J, with 3 bases in the middle. CDR3 length equals 12 residues. Germline V lookup: CDR1 SGHVT, CDR2 SQSDAQ. CDR3 sequence reads: CASSLEDTEAFF. For the CDR3, the DNA is TGTGCCAGCAGCTTAGAGGACACTGAAGCTTTCTTT.

This clonotype was found many times. The rearrangement links TRBV19 to TRBJ2-1, with D hard to call. V gave up 4 bases and J gave up 9 bases, with 7 bases separating them. CDR1 and CDR2 (germline): LNHDA, SQIVND (reference sequence). The CDR3 has 11 amino acids. The CDR3 sequence: CASSTFGEQFF. CDR3 in DNA: TGTGCCAGTAGTACGTTCGGTGAGCAGTTCTTC.

This clonotype was seen repeatedly, ten times or more. J is TRBJ2-7 and V is TRBV27; TRBD1 agrees at 8 bases. The CDR3 is 18 amino acids. Per germline, CDR1 MNHEY and CDR2 SMNVEV (reference sequence). Trimming cost V 4 bases and J 2 bases; bases outside gene matches: 16. CDR3 DNA: TGTGCCAGCAGTTCCCTCGGACAGGGTTTGGAAGCACCCTACGAGCAGTACTTC. Translation: CASSSLGQGLEAPYEQYF.

The rearrangement uses TRBV7-9 and TRBJ2-1, with TRBD1 as a possible D gene (5 bases). This CDR3 spans 15 amino acids. Per germline, CDR1 SEHNR and CDR2 FQNEAQ (reference sequence). Trimming cost V 6 bases and J 3 bases, with 15 bases left between them. CDR3 region: CASSPQGPLYNEQFF. Here the CDR3 DNA reads TGTGCCAGCAGTCCCCAGGGTCCCCTCTACAATGAGCAGTTCTTC.

The chain employs TRBV27 and TRBJ1-2, with TRBD1 matching over 7 bases. The trim removed 5 bases at V and 6 bases at J, leaving 9 bases unmatched. Germline V gene sequence: CDR1 MNHEY, CDR2 SMNVEV (reference sequence). This CDR3 is built from 14 residues. DNA for the CDR3: TGTGCCAGCAGTCCTGCCGGAGGGGGCAATGGCTACACCTTC. Encoded protein: CASSPAGGGNGYTF.

This chain joins TRBV7-9 and TRBJ1-1, with 10 bases lining up with TRBD1. The CDR3 covers 15 residues. Germline lookup yields CDR1 SEHNR and CDR2 FQNEAQ (reference sequence). V shed 5 bases and J 4 bases; nucleotides not matched to a gene: 7. CDR3 DNA: TGTGCCAGCAGCGACACCGGGACAGGGGTCACTGAAGCTTTCTTT. This encodes CASSDTGTGVTEAFF. Based on the CDR3 plus reference TRBV7-9 and TRBJ1-1, the full variable domain is DTGVSQNPRHKITKRGQNVTFRCDPISEHNRLYWYRQTLGQGPEFLTYFQNEAQLEKSRLLSDRFSAERPKGSFSTLEIQRTEQGDSAMYLCASSDTGTGVTEAFFGQGTRLTVV.

The chain joins TRBV25-1 to TRBJ2-3, with a tentative D call TRBD1 (5 bases). V lost 6 bases to trimming and J lost 2 bases, with 12 bases between them. The CDR3 consists of 14 residues. Germline CDR1 and CDR2: MGHDK and SYGVNS. The CDR3 protein is CASSQGSFTDTQYF. The CDR3 DNA reads TGTGCCAGCAGCCAGGGATCTTTCACAGATACGCAGTATTTT. Supplemented by reference TRBV25-1 and TRBJ2-3, the full variable domain reads EADIYQTPRYLVIGTGKKITLECSQTMGHDKMYWYQQDPGMELHLIHYSYGVNSTEKGDLSSESTVSRIRTEHFPLTLESARPSHTSQYLCASSQGSFTDTQYFGPGTRLTVL.

This clonotype was detected many times. The chain uses TRBV11-2 and TRBJ2-7; no reliable D call. This CDR3 is built from 15 residues. V lost 1 base and J 0 bases, leaving 10 bases between the germline ends. From germline, CDR1 is SGHAT and CDR2 FQNNGV. The CDR3, as DNA: TGTGCCAGCAGCTTAGGGATCCCGAGCTCCTACGAGCAGTACTTC. Encoded protein: CASSLGIPSSYEQYF. Combining the CDR3 with reference TRBV11-2 and TRBJ2-7 gives the whole variable domain EAGVAQSPRYKIIEKRQSVAFWCNPISGHATLYWYQQILGQGPKLLIQFQNNGVVDDSQLPKDRFSAERLKGVDSTLKIQPAKLEDSAVYLCASSLGIPSSYEQYFGPGTRLTVT.

V is TRBV7-9 and J is TRBJ1-1, with D maybe TRBD1 (5 bases). The CDR3 is 15 residues long. V lost 2 bases to trimming and J lost 5 bases, with 15 bases between them. Germline-derived CDR1 and CDR2 are SEHNR and FQNEAQ (reference sequence). In DNA, the CDR3 is TGTGCCAGCAGCTTAATGAGTGGCAGGGCGACTGAAGCTTTCTTT. Translation: CASSLMSGRATEAFF.

In this sample, this clonotype turned up once. The chain couples TRBV5-3 to TRBJ2-1, with D maybe TRBD2 (7 bases). TRBV5-3 falls under the ORF class, with uncertain function. The V end was cut by 8 bases, the J end by 3 bases, with 18 bases between. The CDR3 is 15 residues long. The CDR3, as DNA: TGTGCCAGCAGCATAAGGGGGGGCCTCTACAATGAGCAGTTCTTC. This sequence encodes CASSIRGGLYNEQFF.

This clonotype was observed a handful of times. V usage is TRBV7-9 and J usage is TRBJ2-3; 10 bases align to TRBD2. The germline gives CDR1 SEHNR, CDR2 FQNEAQ (reference sequence). The CDR3 covers 17 residues. J was trimmed by 2 bases and V by 5 bases; bases with no gene match: 10. This CDR3 is CASSHPLAGANTDTQYF. The DNA of the CDR3 is TGTGCCAGCAGCCACCCCCTAGCGGGGGCTAACACAGATACGCAGTATTTT.

The chain has TRBV20-1 and TRBJ2-7; no reliable D call. The ends were cut back, 0 bases at V and 4 bases at J, with 13 bases in the middle. The CDR3 length is 14 residues. Germline V CDR1 and CDR2: DFQATT, SNEGSKA (reference sequence). In DNA form, the CDR3 reads TGCAGTGCTAGAGATTCGGCCGGATCTTACGAGCAGTACTTC. Its translation: CSARDSAGSYEQYF.

This clonotype came up many times. The chain links TRBV7-9 to TRBJ1-4; D gene unclear. V was shortened by 1 base and J by 6 bases, with 0 bases between the two germline ends. CDR1 is SEHNR, CDR2 FQNEAQ, per germline (reference sequence). The CDR3 is made up of 11 amino acids. The CDR3 DNA reads TGTGCCAGCAGCTTAGATGAAAAACTGTTTTTT. Amino acids: CASSLDEKLFF.

The V call is TRBV7-2, the J call TRBJ1-2, with D unclear. The V end lost 1 base, the J end lost 4 bases, and 19 bases lay between the germline ends. This CDR3 contains 17 residues. From germline, CDR1 is SGHTA and CDR2 FQGNSA. For the CDR3, the DNA is TGTGCCAGCAGCTTAGAATCGTCCAATATTCTCCTCTATGGCTACACCTTC. Translated, it gives CASSLESSNILLYGYTF.

The rearrangement links TRBV12-3 or TRBV12-4 to TRBJ2-7, with no clear D. V lost 6 bases and J lost 3, with 15 bases in between. CDR3 length: 14 amino acids. CDR3 DNA: TGTGCCAGCAGCGGATGGGCAGCCTACTACGAGCAGTACTTC. It translates to CASSGWAAYYEQYF.